Listed below are T cell receptor beta chains from one sample, sequenced in a study of cytomegalovirus exposure and HLA in healthy donors. TCRdb keeps only in-frame clones here, not all; method: immunoSEQ multiplex PCR. This sample yields 95,000 to 110,000 clones, of which more than 75% are seen a single time; 1.5% to 2% belongs to the top ten. Material: PBMCs. The receptors here all came from a middle-aged woman in good health and CMV-seronegative. CDR3s include the opening cysteine and the closing phenylalanine or tryptophan. A D gene is named only where the DNA matches it firmly. The size entry is marked missing in some rows and otherwise reads once, few, many or a size class.

>TRBJ2-1|TRBD1|.|TRBV5-5
CASVAGQGVYNEQFF
TGTGCCAGCGTCGCCGGACAGGGGGTCTACAATGAGCAGTTCTTC
>TRBJ2-1|.|.|TRBV7-3
CASSLSRSEQFF
TGTGCCAGCAGCTTAAGTAGGAGCGAGCAGTTCTTC
>TRBJ2-7|.|.|TRBV28
CASSQRAYEQYF
TGTGCCAGCAGTCAGCGAGCGTACGAGCAGTACTTC
>TRBJ2-2|TRBD1|.|TRBV4-3
CASSRGQGTGELFF
TGCGCCAGCAGCCGGGGACAGGGGACCGGGGAGCTGTTTTTT
>TRBJ2-7|.|.|TRBV14
CASSQLPGSDYEQYF
TGTGCCAGCAGCCAACTACCGGGTTCGGATTACGAGCAGTACTTC
>TRBJ1-1|.|.|TRBV29-1
CSVEGGLTEAFF
TGCAGCGTTGAAGGAGGGCTCACTGAAGCTTTCTTT
>TRBJ2-1|.|.|TRBV7-2
CASSLGLSNEQFF
TGTGCCAGCAGCTTAGGACTCAGCAATGAGCAGTTCTTC
>TRBJ2-5|TRBD2|.|TRBV11-3
CASSSGGGQETQYF
TGTGCCAGCAGCTCTGGGGGGGGCCAAGAGACCCAGTACTTC
>TRBJ2-7|.|.|TRBV4-3
CASSPDSGDEQYF
TGCGCCAGCAGCCCGGATTCCGGGGACGAGCAGTACTTC
>TRBJ1-1|TRBD1|few|TRBV5-4
CASSFRTGVKEAFF
TGTGCCAGCAGCTTCCGGACAGGGGTAAAGGAAGCTTTCTTT
>TRBJ2-7|.|.|TRBV5-1
CASSLSPEGEQYF
TGCGCCAGCAGCTTGAGCCCGGAGGGCGAGCAGTACTTC
>TRBJ2-1|TRBD2|.|TRBV19
CASRGTSGFYNEQFF
TGTGCCAGTAGGGGGACTAGCGGATTTTACAATGAGCAGTTCTTC
>TRBJ2-5|.|.|TRBV19
CASSIQGRPETQYF
TGTGCCAGTAGTATACAGGGTCGTCCAGAGACCCAGTACTTC
>TRBJ1-5|.|.|TRBV6-1
CASSGGRRQPQHF
TGTGCCAGCAGTGGAGGGAGGCGTCAGCCCCAGCATTTT
>TRBJ2-1|.|.|TRBV19
CASSMGGGQNEQFF
TGTGCCAGTAGTATGGGAGGGGGGCAGAATGAGCAGTTCTTC
>TRBJ2-2|.|.|TRBV28
CASSSLGTFNTGELFF
TGTGCCAGCAGCTCACTCGGGACTTTTAACACCGGGGAGCTGTTTTTT
>TRBJ2-7|.|.|TRBV6-5
CASSPIAENYEQYF
TGTGCCAGCAGTCCGATAGCTGAGAACTACGAGCAGTACTTC
>TRBJ2-6|.|.|TRBV27
CASSSQGGGGGPGANVLTF
TGTGCCAGCAGTTCCCAGGGGGGCGGAGGGGGTCCTGGGGCCAACGTCCTGACTTTC
>TRBJ1-5|.|.|TRBV7-2
CASRPERMGNQPQHF
TGTGCCAGCAGACCAGAGAGGATGGGCAATCAGCCCCAGCATTTT
>TRBJ1-4|.|.|TRBV9
CASSVGGGAAEKLFF
TGTGCCAGCAGCGTAGGGGGTGGGGCTGCTGAAAAACTGTTTTTT
>TRBJ2-1|TRBD2|.|TRBV2
CASVLFLLSGSFNEQFF
TGTGCCAGCGTACTATTCCTACTTAGCGGGAGTTTTAATGAGCAGTTCTTC
>TRBJ2-3|.|.|TRBV29-1
CSGNLAPDTDTQYF
TGCAGCGGAAACCTAGCTCCCGATACAGATACGCAGTATTTT
>TRBJ1-5|.|once|TRBV6-6
CASSYAQGTDQPQHF
TGTGCCAGCAGTTACGCGCAGGGGACGGATCAGCCCCAGCATTTT
>TRBJ2-3|TRBD1|.|TRBV15
CATSRGQGDTDTQYF
TGTGCCACCAGCAGAGGACAGGGTGACACAGATACGCAGTATTTT
>TRBJ2-2|TRBD1|.|TRBV6-1
CASSEATGSVGTGELFF
TGTGCCAGCAGTGAAGCGACAGGGAGTGTAGGCACCGGGGAGCTGTTTTTT
>TRBJ1-3|.|.|TRBV30
CAWSVLASTAGNTIYF
TGTGCCTGGAGTGTATTAGCCTCGACAGCTGGAAACACCATATATTTT
>TRBJ2-2|.|few|TRBV6-1
CASSPGEWELFF
TGTGCCAGCAGCCCAGGGGAATGGGAGCTGTTTTTT
>TRBJ1-6|.|.|TRBV28
CASSYPSTGNSPLHF
TGTGCCAGCAGTTATCCGTCGACGGGTAATTCACCCCTCCACTTT
>TRBJ2-7|TRBD2|.|TRBV29-1
CSVAPGLASYEQYF
TGCAGCGTTGCCCCGGGACTAGCATCCTACGAGCAGTACTTC
>TRBJ2-2|.|few|TRBV7-6
CASSLGGRRVAGELFF
TGTGCCAGCAGCTTAGGGGGGCGTAGGGTCGCCGGGGAGCTGTTTTTT
>TRBJ1-4|.|few|TRBV7-9
CASSLVGGSREKLFF
TGTGCCAGCAGCTTAGTCGGCGGGAGTCGTGAAAAACTGTTTTTT
>TRBJ2-3|.|.|TRBV19
CASSKGAGGPSPEQYF
TGTGCCAGTAGTAAGGGGGCGGGAGGCCCCTCTCCAGAGCAGTATTTT
>TRBJ2-1|TRBD2|.|TRBV9
CASSARKAGGMNEQFF
TGTGCCAGCAGCGCGAGGAAAGCGGGAGGGATGAATGAGCAGTTCTTC
>TRBJ2-7|TRBD1|.|TRBV9
CASSARGQGVSYEQYF
TGTGCCAGCAGCGCCCGGGGACAGGGGGTTTCCTACGAGCAGTACTTC
>TRBJ1-5|TRBD1|.|TRBV6-6
CASSSGGGQPQHF
TGTGCCAGCAGTTCAGGGGGCGGTCAGCCCCAGCATTTT
>TRBJ1-1|.|.|TRBV11-3
CASSPGGSRPEAFF
TGTGCCAGCAGCCCCGGAGGGTCAAGGCCTGAAGCTTTCTTT
>TRBJ1-1|TRBD1|.|TRBV28
CASSWFLTGEANTEAFF
TGTGCCAGCAGTTGGTTCCTAACAGGGGAGGCGAACACTGAAGCTTTCTTT
>TRBJ1-4|.|.|TRBV2
CASRPGYEKLFF
TGTGCCAGCAGGCCAGGATATGAAAAACTGTTTTTT
>TRBJ2-1|TRBD2|.|TRBV5-1
CASSLVGQRGNNEQFF
TGCGCCAGCAGCTTGGTCGGCCAGCGGGGAAACAATGAGCAGTTCTTC
>TRBJ2-5|.|few|TRBV5-5
CASKVGAAQETQYF
TGTGCCAGCAAGGTGGGGGCAGCCCAAGAGACCCAGTACTTC
>TRBJ2-2|TRBD1|.|TRBV19
CASSIARGRGELFF
TGTGCCAGTAGTATAGCCAGGGGGCGAGGGGAGCTGTTTTTT
>TRBJ1-1|TRBD1|.|TRBV7-3
CASSPRQGNTEAFF
TGTGCCAGCAGCCCCCGACAGGGGAACACTGAAGCTTTCTTT
>TRBJ1-5|.|.|TRBV19
CASRGDLLGQPQHF
TGTGCCAGTAGGGGAGACCTATTAGGGCAGCCCCAGCATTTT
>TRBJ2-5|TRBD2|.|TRBV7-2
CASSSAGGQETQYF
TGTGCCAGCAGCTCAGCGGGAGGCCAAGAGACCCAGTACTTC
>TRBJ2-1|TRBD1|.|TRBV11-2
CASRIPGTVNNEQFF
TGTGCCAGCAGAATACCCGGGACAGTAAACAATGAGCAGTTCTTC
>TRBJ1-6|.|.|TRBV5-1
CASSQGQDYSPLHF
TGCGCCAGCAGCCAAGGCCAGGATTATTCACCCCTCCACTTT
>TRBJ1-4|TRBD1|.|TRBV5-1
CASSQARTGVNEKLFF
TGCGCCAGCAGCCAGGCTCGGACAGGGGTAAATGAAAAACTGTTTTTT
>TRBJ2-7|TRBD2|few|TRBV18
CASSPISGLADSYEQYF
TGTGCCAGCTCACCGATCTCTGGACTAGCAGATTCCTACGAGCAGTACTTC
>TRBJ2-1|.|.|TRBV27
CASSLAARHEQFF
TGTGCCAGCAGTTTAGCGGCGAGGCATGAGCAGTTCTTC
>TRBJ1-2|.|.|TRBV7-8
CASSPYDRTKPSYGYTF
TGTGCCAGCAGCCCATATGACAGAACGAAGCCGAGCTATGGCTACACCTTC
>TRBJ2-5|.|.|TRBV27
CASSGYYGAQETQYF
TGTGCCAGCAGTGGCTATTATGGGGCGCAAGAGACCCAGTACTTC